This T cell receptor (beta chain) was observed in a study of response to subunit inactivated influenza vaccine. General study points: Authors suggested each seasonal influenza vaccination recruits few new T cells.

This clonotype has only a few counts. What it binds is unknown. TCRdb analysed the RT-PCR reads with MiXCR anew, one entry per CDR3 protein. The sample holds under 750,000 distinct CDR3 sequences, roughly 12% seen once. CDR1 MNHEY and CDR2 SVGAGI come from the germline V gene. The CDR3 has 15 amino acids. The junction had 0 bases not matched to a gene; V was cut back by 0 bases and J by 3 bases. The source was PBMCs from blood, collected on the day of vaccination. This sequence joins TRBV6-5 and TRBJ2-7; the match to TRBD2 covers 12 bases. The source of this sequence is a man in his forties or fifties who received an inactivated influenza vaccine. The chain's CDR3 is CASSYSLAGGYEQYF. CDR3 nucleotide sequence: TGTGCCAGCAGTTACTCACTAGCGGGAGGCTACGAGCAGTACTTC.